These 17 T cell receptor beta chains originate from one sample sequenced in a study of T cells in localized non-small cell lung cancer. The protocol was immunoSEQ multiplex PCR, while the TCRdb copy is restricted to in-frame clones and leaves out a portion. Of tens of thousands of clones in the sample, 87% were seen once. The sequenced sample was PBMCs, obtained before any cancer treatment. These receptors were collected from a man between 40 and 70 years old with stage II squamous cell lung carcinoma.

The chain is built from TRBV6-5 and TRBJ2-1; perhaps TRBD1 as D (5 bases). V shed 8 bases and J shed 9 bases, with 14 bases lying between them. The CDR3 is 12 residues long. Per germline, CDR1 MNHEY and CDR2 SVGAGI. The CDR3 DNA reads TGTGCCAGCGGGTTCCCAGGGCGTGAGCAGTTCTTC. This codes for CASGFPGREQFF.

CDR3 nucleotides: TGTGCCAGCACCGAAGCCTCCCGGGGCGGCTACACCTTC. It is translated as CASTEASRGGYTF. This chain links TRBV6-5 with TRBJ1-2, with D perhaps matching TRBD1 (5 bases). This CDR3 comprises 13 residues. In germline, CDR1 is MNHEY, CDR2 SVGAGI. The V end was cut by 7 bases, the J end by 8 bases, with 17 bases between.

The gene calls are TRBV9 and TRBJ2-5; TRBD2 matches 12 bases. This CDR3 comprises 16 residues. CDR1 and CDR2 from the germline V gene are SGDLS and YYNGEE. V gave up 3 bases and J gave up 0 bases; unmatched junction bases: 3. The CDR3 bases are TGTGCCAGCAGCGGGCTAGCGGGGGGGTACCAAGAGACCCAGTACTTC. This gives the protein CASSGLAGGYQETQYF.

This rearrangement joins TRBV25-1 to TRBJ1-3, with D possibly TRBD1 on 5 matching bases. Germline V gene lookup returns CDR1 MGHDK and CDR2 SYGVNS. The CDR3 extends over 14 amino acids. V lost 3 bases, J lost 4 bases, and 10 bases lay in between. This CDR3 reads CASSDAGVGNTIYF. In nucleotides, the CDR3 is TGTGCCAGCAGTGATGCGGGGGTAGGAAACACCATATATTTT.

In its sample, this clone was seen a few times. The chain combines TRBV21-1 with TRBJ1-1; TRBD1, the table's D call, was not compared with the DNA. TRBV21-1 is flagged as a pseudogene. The CDR3 sequence is 14 residues long. In DNA form, the CDR3 reads TGTGCCAGCAGCAATTGGGACAGGGGATCTGAAGCTTTCTTT. Amino acid sequence: CASSNWDRGSEAFF.

The V gene is TRBV9, the J gene TRBJ1-3; tentative D call: TRBD1 (5 bases). The ends were cut back, 3 bases at V and 1 base at J, with 14 bases in the middle. In germline, CDR1 is SGDLS, CDR2 YYNGEE. This CDR3 has 16 residues. This CDR3 is CASSAKWGGSGNTIYF. The CDR3 nucleotides read TGTGCCAGCAGCGCAAAATGGGGGGGATCTGGAAACACCATATATTTT.

The chain links TRBV9 to TRBJ1-1; no clear D gene. Germline V gives CDR1 SGDLS, CDR2 YYNGEE. V was trimmed by 3 bases and J by 3 bases, leaving 9 bases between them. There are 13 residues in the CDR3. The CDR3 here is CASSAAGHTEAFF. The CDR3 DNA is TGTGCCAGCAGCGCCGCAGGACACACTGAAGCTTTCTTT. Looking up the rest from reference TRBV9 and TRBJ1-1 gives the full variable domain: DSGVTQTPKHLITATGQRVTLRCSPRSGDLSVYWYQQSLDQGLQFLIQYYNGEERAKGNILERFSAQQFPDLHSELNLSSLELGDSALYFCASSAAGHTEAFFGQGTRLTVV.

V and J are TRBV5-1 and TRBJ1-2, with D unresolved. V was pared by 0 bases and J by 2 bases, with 8 bases between. CDR3 size: 14 residues. Per the germline V gene, CDR1 is SGHRS and CDR2 is YFSETQ. The CDR3 loop is CASSLVVGNYGYTF. CDR3 bases: TGCGCCAGCAGCTTGGTCGTGGGAAACTATGGCTACACCTTC.

V and J are TRBV11-3 and TRBJ2-3; D gene ambiguous. The CDR3 has 14 residues. CDR1 is SGHNT and CDR2 is YENEEA in the germline V gene. V lost 0 bases and J lost 3, with 7 bases in between. CDR3 sequence reads: CASSLETLTDTQYF. CDR3 bases: TGTGCCAGCAGCTTAGAAACCTTAACAGATACGCAGTATTTT.

The chain employs TRBV12-5 and TRBJ1-1; a weak D match, TRBD1 (5 bases). The CDR3 has 12 residues. V was shortened by 6 bases and J by 6 bases, with 11 bases between the two germline ends. Germline CDR1 LGHNT, CDR2 FRNRAP. As DNA, the CDR3 is TGTGCTAGTGGCTCGACAGTCGCTGAAGCTTTCTTT. Amino acid sequence: CASGSTVAEAFF.

The chain has TRBV6-6 and TRBJ2-7, with 10 bases identical to TRBD2. The CDR3 is made up of 15 amino acids. The V gene's germline CDR1 is MNHNY and CDR2 SVGAGI (reference sequence). Losses at the gene ends were 6 bases for V and 2 bases for J; bases not matched to a gene: 7. The CDR3 DNA reads as TGTGCCAGCAGCCCTAGCGGGAGACCCACCTACGAGCAGTACTTC. Residues: CASSPSGRPTYEQYF.

The chain recombines TRBV19 with TRBJ1-4, with TRBD1 matching over 7 bases. The CDR3 has 15 residues. The germline gives CDR1 LNHDA, CDR2 SQIVND (reference sequence). V lost 1 base, J lost 5 bases, and 4 bases stayed unmatched. The CDR3 DNA reads as TGTGCCAGTAGTATAGGTGAGACAGGGAATGAAAAACTGTTTTTT. It translates to CASSIGETGNEKLFF.

This chain joins TRBV4-2 and TRBJ2-3; perhaps TRBD2 as D (7 bases). CDR3 length: 15 residues. In germline, CDR1 is LGHNA, CDR2 YNFKEQ. V lost 4 bases and J 4 bases, leaving 15 bases between the germline ends. The CDR3 spells CASSPRGGGADTQYF. The CDR3 DNA is TGTGCCAGCAGCCCACGGGGAGGGGGGGCAGATACGCAGTATTTT.

This clone is labeled large. This CDR3 is CASGGGSGTTEAFF. CDR3 coding DNA: TGTGCCAGCGGGGGAGGGTCGGGTACCACTGAAGCTTTCTTT. The rearrangement joins TRBV9 to TRBJ1-1, with D perhaps TRBD1 (5 bases). Trimming cost V 7 bases and J 4 bases, with 17 bases left between them. The CDR3 extends over 14 amino acids. CDR1 is SGDLS, CDR2 YYNGEE, per germline.

The J gene is TRBJ2-5, the V gene TRBV5-4, with a possible D match to TRBD1 (6 bases). This CDR3 spans 14 amino acids. Trimming stripped 5 bases from V and 5 bases from J, with 16 bases between. Germline V gives CDR1 SGHNT, CDR2 YYREEE (reference sequence). Here the CDR3 reads CASSRDTMGETQYF. As DNA, the CDR3 is TGTGCCAGCAGTCGGGACACCATGGGGGAGACCCAGTACTTC.

This rearrangement joins TRBV11-3 to TRBJ2-7; D call uncertain. CDR3 length: 14 amino acids. Germline V gene data show CDR1 as SGHNT and CDR2 as YENEEA. V dropped 2 bases and J dropped 0 bases, with 8 bases sitting between them. CDR3 protein: CASSLLRSSYEQYF. The DNA for the CDR3 is TGTGCCAGCAGCTTATTGAGGAGCTCCTACGAGCAGTACTTC.

The chain uses TRBV6-5 and TRBJ1-6, with 9 bases lining up with TRBD1. Germline V gives CDR1 MNHEY, CDR2 SVGAGI. V shed 5 bases and J 8 bases; nucleotides not matched to a gene: 4. CDR3 length: 14 amino acids. The CDR3 DNA reads TGTGCCAGCAGTGCCGACAGGGGGTATTCACCCCTCCACTTT. The encoded protein is CASSADRGYSPLHF.